Reported below is one T cell receptor beta chain. Its antigen is currently unknown. The data belong to a study of T-cell memory formation after mild COVID-19. About the study: Most TCR clusters belonged to a single donor. The study's findings and limits: Second-wave clones reaching peak frequency on day 37 lacked confirmed SARS-CoV-2 specificity. CD4+ contracting clones were found mainly in CM and EM, and CD8+ ones in EMRA. Prior to infection, memory already included some responding clones, suggesting cross-reactive memory joined.

CDR1 is KGHDR, CDR2 SFDVKD, per germline. The V end was cut by 4 bases, the J end by 7 bases, with 7 bases between. There are 12 residues in the CDR3. TCRdb re-derived calls from the 5' RACE reads in MiXCR, one entry per CDR3 protein. The sample includes 580,000 or so distinct CDR3 sequences, around 16% of them seen just once. Source material: PBMCs or a T cell subset sorted from them (not recorded which). The chain combines TRBV24-1 with TRBJ2-1; D gene ambiguous. This receptor was obtained from an adult woman who had mild COVID-19 (a few samples of this study predate the infection). Cell type and time point are not known. The CDR3 is CATSEGANEQFF. CDR3 nucleotides: TGTGCCACCAGTGAAGGAGCGAATGAGCAGTTCTTC.